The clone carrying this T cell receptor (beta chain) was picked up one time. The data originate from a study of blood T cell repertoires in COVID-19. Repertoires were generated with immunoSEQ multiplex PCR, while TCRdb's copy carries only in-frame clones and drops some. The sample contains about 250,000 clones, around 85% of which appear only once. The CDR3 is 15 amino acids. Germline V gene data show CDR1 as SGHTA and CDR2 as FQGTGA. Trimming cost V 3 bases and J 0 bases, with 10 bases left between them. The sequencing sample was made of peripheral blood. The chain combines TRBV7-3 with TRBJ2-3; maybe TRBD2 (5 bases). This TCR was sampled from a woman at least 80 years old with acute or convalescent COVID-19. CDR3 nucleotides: TGTGCCAGCAGCTTTAACGGGGTTAGCACAGATACGCAGTATTTT. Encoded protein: CASSFNGVSTDTQYF.